The 30 T cell receptor beta chains below all came from one sample that was sequenced in a study of blood T cells in healthy people across ages. A second PCR, run for about 7 to 11 cycles, used a sample-barcoded 5' primer plus a J-beta primer mix. From the 5' RACE reads, TCRdb called clonotypes with MiXCR, one entry per CDR3 protein. The sample holds 700,000 to 1,000,000 distinct CDR3 sequences, about 42% seen once. Sequencing input: blood. Receptor source: a man in his 60s in good health.

A few counts support this clonotype. V is TRBV5-1 and J is TRBJ2-7, with D perhaps matching TRBD1 (5 bases). This CDR3 region has 15 residues. Germline CDR1 and CDR2: SGHRS and YFSETQ. V was shortened by 4 bases and J by 7 bases, with 21 bases between the two germline ends. CDR3 coding DNA: TGCGCCAGCAGCCCCCCCCCACCTATTCAGGGAGAGCAGTACTTC. Residues: CASSPPPPIQGEQYF.

The V gene is TRBV10-3, the J gene TRBJ2-3, with D possibly matching TRBD1 (6 bases). The CDR3 covers 12 residues. CDR1 and CDR2 (germline): ENHRY, SYGVKD. For the CDR3, the DNA is TGTGTCGAAGACAGGAGTGGGGATACGCAGTATTTT. Amino acid sequence: CVEDRSGDTQYF.

This clonotype was counted ten times or more. This sequence joins TRBV18 and TRBJ2-7, with D perhaps given as TRBD1 or TRBD2 (5 bases each). Germline values: CDR1 KGHSH, CDR2 LQKENI. The CDR3 contains 13 residues. V lost 3 bases, J lost 2 bases, and 8 bases lay in between. The CDR3 sequence is CASSPGVTYEQYF. The CDR3 region has the DNA TGTGCCAGCTCACCGGGGGTGACCTACGAGCAGTACTTC.

This clonotype has only a few counts. The V call is TRBV2, the J call TRBJ1-6; 7 positions match TRBD1. The junction had 9 bases not matched to a gene; V was cut back by 4 bases and J by 9 bases. This CDR3 spans 15 amino acids. Looked up from germline, CDR1 is SNHLY and CDR2 is FYNNEI. CDR3 in DNA: TGTGCCAGCAGTGTCCTGACAGGGAGTAGTTCACCCCTCCACTTT. As protein: CASSVLTGSSSPLHF.

There are many counts of this clonotype. The rearrangement uses TRBV20-1 and TRBJ1-2; TRBD1 agrees at 10 bases. Trimming took 5 bases from V and 2 from J; bases not matched to a gene: 11. This CDR3 region has 16 residues. The germline gives CDR1 DFQATT, CDR2 SNEGSKA (reference sequence). The CDR3 spells CSADNRDRGRNYGYTF. The CDR3 DNA reads TGCAGTGCTGATAACCGGGACAGGGGCCGGAACTATGGCTACACCTTC.

In this sample, this clonotype turned up a few times. The chain uses TRBV6-2 or TRBV6-3 and TRBJ1-2, with unresolved D. The CDR3 is 18 amino acids. Trimming took 10 bases from V and 4 from J, leaving 31 bases between them. From germline, CDR1 is MNHEY and CDR2 SVGEGT. This CDR3 reads CATRGPLVDWLGSYGYTF. CDR3 bases: TGTGCCACGAGAGGTCCGCTCGTAGATTGGTTGGGGAGCTATGGCTACACCTTC.

This chain joins TRBV27 and TRBJ2-5; 8 bases map to TRBD1. The CDR3 totals 14 residues. Germline lookup yields CDR1 MNHEY and CDR2 SMNVEV (reference sequence). V was pared by 7 bases and J by 11 bases, with 15 bases of the junction left unmatched. DNA for the CDR3: TGTGCCAGCAACAGGGGGGACAGAAACAATGAGCAGTACTTC. Amino acid sequence: CASNRGDRNNEQYF.

The chain has TRBV10-1 and TRBJ2-5, with D unresolved. The DNA end lines up better with TRBJ2-7; the J call may be wrong. The CDR3 extends over 14 amino acids. Germline CDR1 WNHNN, CDR2 SYGVQD (reference sequence). This CDR3 is CASSEVAGSYEQYF. The CDR3 DNA reads as TGCGCCAGCAGTGAGGTGGCAGGATCCTACGAGCAGTACTTC.

The chain has TRBV11-2 and TRBJ2-4; D ambiguous. The J call may be faulty, since TRBJ2-5 better matches the DNA end. CDR1 is SGHAT, CDR2 FQNNGV, per germline. The CDR3 runs to 12 residues. The CDR3 spells CASSFRQETQYF. The DNA for the CDR3 is TGTGCCAGCAGCTTCCGGCAAGAGACCCAGTACTTC.

This clonotype came up a few times. This chain joins TRBV16 and TRBJ1-4; D gene uncertain. The CDR3 loop spans 15 amino acids. The germline CDR1 and CDR2 sequences are KGHSY and FQNENV. With 1 base removed from V and 4 bases from J, the gap between germline ends came to 10 bases. CDR3 coding DNA: TGTGCCAGCAGCCAATTTTCAGGAATTAATGAAAAACTGTTTTTT. Its translation is CASSQFSGINEKLFF.

This clonotype was seen only a few times. CDR3 amino acids: CAWSRLNTEAFF. The CDR3, as DNA: TGTGCCTGGAGTAGGTTGAACACTGAAGCTTTCTTT. The rearrangement links TRBV30 to TRBJ1-1; D call uncertain. The CDR3 covers 12 residues. Germline V gene data show CDR1 as GTSNPN and CDR2 as SVGIG (reference sequence). V lost 2 bases, J lost 0 bases, and 4 bases lay in between.

The genes are TRBV2 and TRBJ2-3; D is possibly TRBD1 or TRBD2 (6 bases each). This CDR3 spans 15 amino acids. Trimming took 8 bases from V and 4 from J, leaving 19 bases between them. Looked up from germline, CDR1 is SNHLY and CDR2 is FYNNEI. Written as DNA, the CDR3 is TGTGCCAGCGGTGTCGGGGGCAGGGGTTCAGATACGCAGTATTTT. As protein: CASGVGGRGSDTQYF.

This chain connects TRBV25-1 to TRBJ2-3, with 10 bases aligning to TRBD2. The germline V gene has CDR1 MGHDK and CDR2 SYGVNS. The J segment lost 2 bases and the V segment lost 2 bases, leaving 4 bases of the junction unmatched. CDR3 length: 16 residues. The CDR3 DNA reads as TGTGCCAGCAGTGAACCCGGGACTAGCGACACAGATACGCAGTATTTT. It is translated as CASSEPGTSDTDTQYF.

CDR3 DNA: TGTGCCAGCAGCCCGAGGGGACAGGGTATCTCCTACGAGCAGTACTTC. Translation: CASSPRGQGISYEQYF. This rearrangement joins TRBV7-2 to TRBJ2-7; 9 bases line up with TRBD1. The V and J ends lost 5 bases and 0 bases, in that order; junction bases with no gene match: 8. Germline CDR1 and CDR2: SGHTA and FQGNSA. This CDR3 region has 16 residues.

To note about this clonotype: Relative to the germline gene, one junction end is altered; a read error may explain this. The chain recombines TRBV20-1 with TRBJ2-7, with 13 bases aligning to TRBD2. Germline CDR1 DFQATT, CDR2 SNEGSKA (reference sequence). The CDR3 length is 15 residues. The CDR3 coding sequence is TGCGGTGCTAGAGCTGGGACTAGCGGGGACTACGAGCAGTACTTC. As protein: CGARAGTSGDYEQYF.

V usage is TRBV20-1 and J usage is TRBJ2-1, with D uncertain. From germline, CDR1 is DFQATT and CDR2 SNEGSKA (reference sequence). Trimming removed 6 bases from V and 8 bases from J, with 11 bases in between. The CDR3 has 11 amino acids. The CDR3 is CSAKQWYEQFF. As DNA, the CDR3 is TGCAGTGCGAAGCAGTGGTATGAGCAGTTCTTC.

This clonotype was observed a single time. The chain combines TRBV5-1 with TRBJ2-1; D gene unclear. Trimming took 3 bases from V and 6 from J, leaving 10 bases between them. Germline V CDR1 and CDR2: SGHRS, YFSETQ. This CDR3 is built from 13 residues. DNA for the CDR3: TGCGCCAGCAGCTATCAGACTGGCAATGAGCAGTTCTTC. Encoded protein: CASSYQTGNEQFF.

A few counts support this clonotype. The chain joins TRBV4-3 to TRBJ2-7; D might be TRBD1 (5 bases). This CDR3 contains 17 residues. Germline V gene lookup returns CDR1 LGHNA and CDR2 YSLEER. Trimming removed 0 bases at V and 2 bases at J, with 17 bases between. The CDR3 loop is CASSQDGQKGQPYEQYF. The CDR3, as DNA: TGCGCCAGCAGCCAAGATGGGCAAAAGGGGCAACCCTACGAGCAGTACTTC.

This sequence joins TRBV27 and TRBJ2-3; D is undetermined. The CDR3 contains 16 residues. Trimming stripped 8 bases from V and 3 bases from J, with 21 bases between. The germline CDR1 and CDR2 sequences are MNHEY and SMNVEV (reference sequence). The CDR3 nucleotides read TGTGCCAGCTCAGCGTACTCCGGGCCGGCTACAGATACGCAGTATTTT. It codes for CASSAYSGPATDTQYF.

This chain joins TRBV9 and TRBJ1-2, with D possibly TRBD1 on 5 matching bases. The CDR3 consists of 15 residues. Trimming stripped 4 bases from V and 5 bases from J, with 18 bases between. Germline V gene lookup returns CDR1 SGDLS and CDR2 YYNGEE. The CDR3 bases are TGTGCCAGCAGCTCCCGGGGGGAGCCCTCGTATGGCTACACCTTC. It yields the protein CASSSRGEPSYGYTF.

With respect to this clonotype: This may come from a read error, since a much larger clone is one base off. The chain carries TRBV11-2 and TRBJ2-5; TRBD1 agrees at 9 bases. Trimming at V came to 3 bases and at J to 11 bases, leaving 19 bases not matched to a gene. The CDR3 is made up of 17 amino acids. CDR1 and CDR2 from the germline V gene are SGHAT and FQNNGV. CDR3 sequence reads: CASSLSGAGTGMREQYF. The CDR3 bases are TGTGCCAGCAGCTTGTCGGGGGCCGGGACAGGGATGAGGGAGCAGTACTTC. Using reference TRBV11-2 and TRBJ2-5 for the parts outside the CDR3, the full variable domain is EAGVAQSPRYKIIEKRQSVAFWCNPISGHATLYWYQQILGQGPKLLIQFQNNGVVDDSQLPKDRFSAERLKGVDSTLKIQPAKLEDSAVYLCASSLSGAGTGMREQYFGPGTRLLVL.

This rearrangement joins TRBV9 to TRBJ2-7; 10 nucleotides match TRBD1. The CDR3 is 15 amino acids. Germline V gene sequence: CDR1 SGDLS, CDR2 YYNGEE. Trimming at V came to 3 bases and at J to 2 bases, leaving 5 bases not matched to a gene. CDR3 DNA sequence: TGTGCCAGCAGCGGCCGGGACAGGGGACCCTACGAGCAGTACTTC. As protein: CASSGRDRGPYEQYF.

The genes are TRBV20-1 and TRBJ2-5, with TRBD2 as a possible D gene (7 bases). Trimming left V 0 bases short and J 5 bases short, with 16 bases between. The CDR3 length is 15 residues. Germline V gene data show CDR1 as DFQATT and CDR2 as SNEGSKA (reference sequence). The CDR3 spells CSARDWGGALETQYF. The CDR3 coding sequence is TGCAGTGCTAGAGATTGGGGGGGGGCCCTGGAGACCCAGTACTTC.

This clonotype was counted a few times. The rearrangement uses TRBV5-1 and TRBJ2-3; TRBD1 is a possible D gene (6 bases). The germline gives CDR1 SGHRS, CDR2 YFSETQ. The CDR3 length is 14 residues. The V gene lost 4 bases and the J gene lost 0 bases, with 9 bases spanning the gap. As DNA, the CDR3 is TGCGCCAGCAGCCGAGGACAGAGCACAGATACGCAGTATTTT. Encoded protein: CASSRGQSTDTQYF. Combining the CDR3 with reference TRBV5-1 and TRBJ2-3 gives the whole variable domain KAGVTQTPRYLIKTRGQQVTLSCSPISGHRSVSWYQQTPGQGLQFLFEYFSETQRNKGNFPGRFSGRQFSNSRSEMNVSTLELGDSALYLCASSRGQSTDTQYFGPGTRLTVL.

The rearrangement uses TRBV20-1 and TRBJ2-3; TRBD1 or TRBD2 may be the D gene (5 bases each). The CDR3 sequence is 15 residues long. CDR1 is DFQATT and CDR2 is SNEGSKA in the germline V gene (reference sequence). Deletions cut 2 bases from V and 0 bases from J, with 12 bases between. CDR3 nucleotides: TGCAGTGCTAGACCCGGGACGGCTAGCACAGATACGCAGTATTTT. Translated: CSARPGTASTDTQYF.

This clonotype has a handful of counts. The chain joins TRBV7-2 to TRBJ2-7; 8 bases are a match to TRBD1. The tail of the sequence fits TRBJ2-5 better, so the J call may be wrong. Germline CDR1 is SGHTA and CDR2 is FQGNSA. The CDR3 loop spans 13 amino acids. The DNA for the CDR3 is TGTGCCAGCAGCCCGGACAGGGCGGAGACCCAGTACTTC. Translating it yields CASSPDRAETQYF.

This clonotype was seen a handful of times. The genes are TRBV6-5 and TRBJ2-7; D is perhaps TRBD1 (6 bases). From germline, CDR1 is MNHEY and CDR2 SVGAGI. The CDR3 has 14 residues. V was trimmed by 6 bases and J by 5 bases, leaving 17 bases between them. CDR3 sequence (DNA): TGTGCCAGCAGACCTCCGGGACATTCGAACGAGCAGTACTTC. Its translation: CASRPPGHSNEQYF.

This clonotype was seen ten or more times. V gene TRBV27 combines with J gene TRBJ2-7; maybe TRBD1 (7 bases). Germline lookup yields CDR1 MNHEY and CDR2 SMNVEV (reference sequence). CDR3 length: 14 amino acids. V lost 6 bases to trimming and J lost 0 bases, with 12 bases between them. The CDR3 loop is CASSQGGHSYEQYF. In DNA form, the CDR3 reads TGTGCCAGCAGCCAGGGGGGACACTCCTACGAGCAGTACTTC.

The chain employs TRBV12-3 or TRBV12-4 and TRBJ1-1, with no clear D. V lost 3 bases and J 4 bases, leaving 9 bases between the germline ends. This CDR3 comprises 13 residues. The CDR3, as DNA: TGTGCCAGCAGTTTTGGGGTTGGCACTGAAGCTTTCTTT. It yields the protein CASSFGVGTEAFF.

The J gene is TRBJ1-1, the V gene TRBV6-2 or TRBV6-3; tentative D call: TRBD1 (6 bases). The CDR3 is made up of 15 amino acids. Germline V gene lookup returns CDR1 MNHEY and CDR2 SVGEGT. V shed 1 base and J shed 6 bases, with 15 bases lying between them. CDR3 sequence (DNA): TGTGCCAGCAGTTACTATGGGGGCGCGGAATCTGAAGCTTTCTTT. Residues: CASSYYGGAESEAFF.